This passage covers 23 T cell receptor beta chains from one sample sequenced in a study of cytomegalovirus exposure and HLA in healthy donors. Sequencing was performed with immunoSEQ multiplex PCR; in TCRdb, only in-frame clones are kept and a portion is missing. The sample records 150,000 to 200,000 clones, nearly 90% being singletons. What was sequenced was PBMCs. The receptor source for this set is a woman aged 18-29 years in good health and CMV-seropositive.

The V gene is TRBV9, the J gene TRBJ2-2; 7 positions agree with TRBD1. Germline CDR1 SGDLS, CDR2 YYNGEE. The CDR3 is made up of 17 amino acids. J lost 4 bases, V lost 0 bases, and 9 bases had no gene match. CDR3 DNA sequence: TGTGCCAGCAGCGTAGTAATTGAGGGGGCAGTCACCGGGGAGCTGTTTTTT. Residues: CASSVVIEGAVTGELFF.

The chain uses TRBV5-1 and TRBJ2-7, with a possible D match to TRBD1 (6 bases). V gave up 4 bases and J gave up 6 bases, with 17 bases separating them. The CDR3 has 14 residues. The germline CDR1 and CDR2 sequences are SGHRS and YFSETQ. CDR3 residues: CASSGPGQTAEQYF. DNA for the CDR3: TGCGCCAGCAGCGGACCTGGACAGACCGCCGAGCAGTACTTC.

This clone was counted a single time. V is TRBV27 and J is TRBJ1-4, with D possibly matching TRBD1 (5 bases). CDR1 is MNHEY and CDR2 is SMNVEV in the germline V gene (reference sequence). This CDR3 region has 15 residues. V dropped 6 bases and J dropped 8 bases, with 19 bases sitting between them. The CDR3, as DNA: TGTGCCAGCAGGCCCCCGGGAGGGGCTTCAGAAAAACTGTTTTTT. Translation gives CASRPPGGASEKLFF.

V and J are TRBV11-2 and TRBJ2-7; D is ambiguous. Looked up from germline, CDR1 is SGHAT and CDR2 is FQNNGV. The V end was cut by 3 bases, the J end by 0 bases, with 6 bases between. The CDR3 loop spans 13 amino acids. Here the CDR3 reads CASSFASSYEQYF. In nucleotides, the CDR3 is TGTGCCAGCAGCTTCGCGAGCTCCTACGAGCAGTACTTC.

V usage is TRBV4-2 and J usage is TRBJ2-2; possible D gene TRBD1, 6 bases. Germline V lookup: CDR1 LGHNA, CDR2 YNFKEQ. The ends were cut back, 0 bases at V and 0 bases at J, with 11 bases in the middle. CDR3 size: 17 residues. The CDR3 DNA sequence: TGTGCCAGCAGCCAAGATCCAGCAGGGGCGAACACCGGGGAGCTGTTTTTT. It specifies CASSQDPAGANTGELFF.

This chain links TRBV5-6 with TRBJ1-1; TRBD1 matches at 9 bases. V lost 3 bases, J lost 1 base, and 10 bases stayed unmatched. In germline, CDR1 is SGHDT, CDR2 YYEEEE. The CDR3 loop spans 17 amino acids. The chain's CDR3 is CASSSDRGVFWNTEAFF. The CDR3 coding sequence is TGTGCCAGCAGCTCGGACAGGGGCGTATTTTGGAACACTGAAGCTTTCTTT.

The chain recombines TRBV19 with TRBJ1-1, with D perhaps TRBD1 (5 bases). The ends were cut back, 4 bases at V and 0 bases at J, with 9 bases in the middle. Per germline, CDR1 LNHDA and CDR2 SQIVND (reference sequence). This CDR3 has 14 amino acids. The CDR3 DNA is TGTGCCAGTAGTAATCGGGGGTTGAACACTGAAGCTTTCTTT. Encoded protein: CASSNRGLNTEAFF.

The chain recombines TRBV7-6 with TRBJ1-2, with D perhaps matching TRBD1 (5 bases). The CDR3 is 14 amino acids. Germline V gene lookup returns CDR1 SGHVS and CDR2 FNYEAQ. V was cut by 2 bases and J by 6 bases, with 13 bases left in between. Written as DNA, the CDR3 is TGTGCCAGCAGCTTATCGCAGGGTGAGGATGGCTACACCTTC. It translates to CASSLSQGEDGYTF.

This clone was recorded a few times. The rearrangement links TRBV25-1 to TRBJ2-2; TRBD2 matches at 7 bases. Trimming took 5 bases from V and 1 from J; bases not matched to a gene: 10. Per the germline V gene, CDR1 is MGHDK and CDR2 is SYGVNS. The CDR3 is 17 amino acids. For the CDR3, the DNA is TGTGCCAGCAGTTCCTTGGGGAGCGGGATGAACACCGGGGAGCTGTTTTTT. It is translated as CASSSLGSGMNTGELFF.

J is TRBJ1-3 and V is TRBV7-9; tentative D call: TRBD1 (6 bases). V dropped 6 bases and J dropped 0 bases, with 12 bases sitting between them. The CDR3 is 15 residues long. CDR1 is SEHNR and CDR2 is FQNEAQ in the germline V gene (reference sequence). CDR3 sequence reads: CASSSRGTSGNTIYF. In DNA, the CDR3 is TGTGCCAGCAGTTCCAGGGGCACCTCTGGAAACACCATATATTTT.

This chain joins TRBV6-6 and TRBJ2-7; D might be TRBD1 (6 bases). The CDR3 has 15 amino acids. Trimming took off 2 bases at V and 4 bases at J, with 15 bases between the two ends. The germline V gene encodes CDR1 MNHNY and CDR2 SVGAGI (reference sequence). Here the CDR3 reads CASSYGDGQTYEQYF. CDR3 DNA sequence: TGTGCCAGCAGTTACGGGGACGGACAGACATACGAGCAGTACTTC.

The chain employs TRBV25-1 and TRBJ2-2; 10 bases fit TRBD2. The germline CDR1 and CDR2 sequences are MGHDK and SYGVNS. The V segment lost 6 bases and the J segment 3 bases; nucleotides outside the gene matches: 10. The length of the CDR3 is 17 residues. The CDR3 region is CASSPGEAGGYTGELFF. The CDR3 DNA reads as TGTGCCAGCAGCCCCGGGGAAGCGGGAGGGTACACCGGGGAGCTGTTTTTT.

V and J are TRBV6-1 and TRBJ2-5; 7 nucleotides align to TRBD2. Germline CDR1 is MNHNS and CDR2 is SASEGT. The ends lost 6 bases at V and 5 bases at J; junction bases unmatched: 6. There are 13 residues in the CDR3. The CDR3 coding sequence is TGTGCCAGCAGGGACGGAGCGGGGGAGACCCAGTACTTC. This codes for CASRDGAGETQYF.

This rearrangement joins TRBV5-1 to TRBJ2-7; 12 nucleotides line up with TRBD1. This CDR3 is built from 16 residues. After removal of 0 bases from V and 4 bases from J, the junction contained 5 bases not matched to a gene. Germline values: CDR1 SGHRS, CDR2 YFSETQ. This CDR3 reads CASSLAPGQGAYEQYF. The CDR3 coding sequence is TGCGCCAGCAGCTTGGCCCCGGGACAGGGGGCATACGAGCAGTACTTC.

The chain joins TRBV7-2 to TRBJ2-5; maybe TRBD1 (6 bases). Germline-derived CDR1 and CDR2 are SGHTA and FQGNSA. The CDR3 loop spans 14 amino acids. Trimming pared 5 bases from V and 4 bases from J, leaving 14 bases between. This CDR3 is CASSKARGGETQYF. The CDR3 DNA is TGTGCCAGCAGCAAGGCCAGGGGCGGAGAGACCCAGTACTTC.

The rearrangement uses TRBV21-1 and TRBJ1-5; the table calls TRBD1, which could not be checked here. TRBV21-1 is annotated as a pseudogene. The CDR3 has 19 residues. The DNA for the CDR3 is TGTGCCAGCAGTGGCCTACGGACAGTGGTCGTCCATAGCAATCAGCCCCAGCATTTT. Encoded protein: CASSGLRTVVVHSNQPQHF.

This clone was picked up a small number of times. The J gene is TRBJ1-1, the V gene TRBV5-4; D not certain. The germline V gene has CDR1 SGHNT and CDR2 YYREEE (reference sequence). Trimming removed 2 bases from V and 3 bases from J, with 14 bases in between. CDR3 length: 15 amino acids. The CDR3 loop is CASSLAGPRDTEAFF. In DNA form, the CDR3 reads TGTGCCAGCAGCTTAGCGGGCCCACGGGACACTGAAGCTTTCTTT.

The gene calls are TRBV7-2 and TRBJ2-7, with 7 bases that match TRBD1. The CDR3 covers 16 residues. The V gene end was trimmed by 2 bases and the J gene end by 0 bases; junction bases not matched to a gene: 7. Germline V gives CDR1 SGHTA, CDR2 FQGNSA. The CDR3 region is CASSLYWDSSSYEQYF. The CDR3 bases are TGTGCCAGCAGCTTATATTGGGACAGTAGCTCCTACGAGCAGTACTTC.

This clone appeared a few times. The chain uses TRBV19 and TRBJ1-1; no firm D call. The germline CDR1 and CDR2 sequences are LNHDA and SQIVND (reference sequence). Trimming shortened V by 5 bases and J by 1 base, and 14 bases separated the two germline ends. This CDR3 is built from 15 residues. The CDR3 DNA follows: TGTGCCAGTAGTCCAGTGTCCCCTGAGAACACTGAAGCTTTCTTT. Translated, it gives CASSPVSPENTEAFF.

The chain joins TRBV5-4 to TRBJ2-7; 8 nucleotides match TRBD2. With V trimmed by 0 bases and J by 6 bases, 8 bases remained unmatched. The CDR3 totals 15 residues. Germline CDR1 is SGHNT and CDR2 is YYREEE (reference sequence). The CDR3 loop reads CASSLGSGLVREQYF. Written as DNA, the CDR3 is TGTGCCAGCAGCTTGGGGTCGGGACTAGTTCGCGAGCAGTACTTC.

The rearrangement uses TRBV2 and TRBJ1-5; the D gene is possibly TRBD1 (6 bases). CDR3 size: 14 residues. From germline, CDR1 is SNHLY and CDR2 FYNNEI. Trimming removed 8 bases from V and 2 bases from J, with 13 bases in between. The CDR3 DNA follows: TGTGCCAGCGAGGGGGGGCAGGGCAATCAGCCCCAGCATTTT. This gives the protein CASEGGQGNQPQHF.

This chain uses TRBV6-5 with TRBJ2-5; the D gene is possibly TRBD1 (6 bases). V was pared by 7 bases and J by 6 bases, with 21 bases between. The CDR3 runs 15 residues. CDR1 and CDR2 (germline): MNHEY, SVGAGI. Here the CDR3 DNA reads TGTGCCAGCACCGTGGGAACAGGGACCCTGCAGACCCAGTACTTC. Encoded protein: CASTVGTGTLQTQYF.

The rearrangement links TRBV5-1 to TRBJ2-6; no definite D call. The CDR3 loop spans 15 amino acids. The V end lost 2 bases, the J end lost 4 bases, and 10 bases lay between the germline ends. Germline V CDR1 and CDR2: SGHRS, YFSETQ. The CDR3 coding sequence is TGCGCCAGCAGCTTTACCGGGTCCGGGGCCAACGTCCTGACTTTC. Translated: CASSFTGSGANVLTF.